The clone carrying this TCR beta chain occurred many times. Arm-PCR of CDR3 regions and iRepertoire HTBI primers were used to build TCR beta libraries. MiXCR, run by TCRdb on the multiplex PCR reads, gives a single entry per CDR3 protein. Altogether about 620,000 distinct CDR3 sequences are present, roughly 16% being singletons, with the ten largest covering around 19%. The data stem from a study of regulatory T cells in long-lasting Graves disease. As to time point: newly diagnosed GD, antithyroid drugs for less than 3 months. Isolated PBMC RNA provided the starting material for the TCR library. This same sample was also part of a study on T cells in Graves' hyperthyroidism and ophthalmopathy.

This specimen consisted of peripheral blood mononuclear cells (PBMCs), obtained at new diagnosis, from a patient treated with antithyroid drugs. The sequence was obtained from a woman aged 25 to 39 with Graves disease.

CDR3 protein: CATSSSSGSGRDQETQYF. The CDR3 DNA is TGTGCCACCAGCAGTTCCTCGGGAAGCGGGAGAGATCAAGAGACCCAGTACTTC. The chain carries TRBV15 and TRBJ2-5, with 8 bases aligning to TRBD2. Trimming removed 3 bases from V and 2 bases from J; junction bases left unmatched: 14. The length of the CDR3 is 18 residues. CDR1 and CDR2 from the germline V gene are LNHNV and YYDKDF (reference sequence).